Below, 9 T cell receptor beta chains from the same sample are listed, as sequenced in a study of regulatory T cells in long-lasting Graves disease. Described time point: persistent/refractory GD, antithyroid drugs over 5 years with positive TRAb. RNA from PBMCs was the source of the TCR library. Arm-PCR of CDR3 regions with iRepertoire HTBI primers generated TCR beta libraries. TCRdb analysed the multiplex PCR reads with MiXCR anew, one entry per CDR3 protein. The sample lists roughly 300,000 distinct CDR3 sequences; about 19% were seen once. This specimen consisted of peripheral blood mononuclear cells (PBMCs), obtained when the disease was refractory, from a patient treated with antithyroid drugs. The origin of the receptors is a female donor with Graves disease.

The sample holds a few counts of this clonotype. The rearrangement links TRBV10-3 to TRBJ2-7; D is uncertain. Looked up from germline, CDR1 is ENHRY and CDR2 is SYGVKD. V gave up 5 bases and J gave up 3 bases, with 5 bases separating them. This CDR3 has 11 residues. This CDR3 reads CAISQDYEQYF. For the CDR3, the DNA is TGTGCCATCAGTCAAGACTACGAGCAGTACTTC.

The rearrangement joins TRBV18 to TRBJ1-1, with D perhaps TRBD1 (5 bases). This CDR3 spans 16 amino acids. Trimming removed 1 base at V and 1 base at J, with 13 bases between. CDR1 is KGHSH, CDR2 LQKENI, per germline. This chain's CDR3 is CASSPLGGWRNTEAFF. As DNA, the CDR3 is TGTGCCAGCTCACCACTCGGGGGGTGGCGGAACACTGAAGCTTTCTTT.

This clonotype was detected ten times or more. This rearrangement joins TRBV6-1 to TRBJ2-5; TRBD1 aligns across 9 bases. With V trimmed by 3 bases and J by 6 bases, 5 bases remained unmatched. The germline V gene encodes CDR1 MNHNS and CDR2 SASEGT. CDR3 length equals 14 residues. The CDR3 region has the DNA TGTGCCAGCAGTGATGGACAGGGGAAGAAGACCCAGTACTTC. Its protein is CASSDGQGKKTQYF.

The rearrangement joins TRBV4-3 to TRBJ1-4, with D uncertain. CDR1 LGHNA and CDR2 YSLEER come from the germline V gene. V gave up 1 base and J gave up 8 bases, with 14 bases separating them. The CDR3 loop spans 15 amino acids. CDR3 sequence (DNA): TGCGCCAGCAGCCAAGTTTACGAAGGTTGGGAAAAACTGTTTTTT. Encoded protein: CASSQVYEGWEKLFF.

This clonotype has ten or more counts. This chain links TRBV6-4 with TRBJ1-5, with TRBD1 as a possible D gene (6 bases). The V end lost 3 bases, the J end lost 6 bases, and 15 bases lay between the germline ends. The V gene's germline CDR1 is MRHNA and CDR2 SNTAGT. The CDR3 totals 15 residues. CDR3 amino acids: CASSESSGAGQPQHF. The CDR3 nucleotides are TGTGCCAGCAGTGAATCTTCGGGGGCAGGTCAGCCCCAGCATTTT.

This clonotype was seen only a few times. The chain combines TRBV5-1 with TRBJ1-5; possibly TRBD1 for D (5 bases). Trimming removed 0 bases from V and 4 bases from J, with 11 bases in between. The CDR3 is 15 amino acids. Looked up from germline, CDR1 is SGHRS and CDR2 is YFSETQ. The CDR3 sequence: CASSLAGDGNQPQHF. DNA for the CDR3: TGCGCCAGCAGCTTGGCTGGGGACGGGAATCAGCCCCAGCATTTT.

V gene TRBV6-5 combines with J gene TRBJ1-1; 12 bases match TRBD1. This CDR3 comprises 12 residues. V was clipped by 4 bases and J by 13 bases; unmatched bases: 4. Germline loops: CDR1 MNHEY, CDR2 SVGAGI. CDR3 nucleotides: TGTGCCAGCAGTTGGGACAGGGGGCCAGTTTTCTTT. As protein: CASSWDRGPVFF.

About this clonotype itself: Just one base apart from a much larger clone, this may be a read error. The chain employs TRBV2 and TRBJ2-5, with TRBD2 matching 8 bases. J gave up 2 bases and V 8 bases, and 13 bases lay outside the gene matches. This CDR3 comprises 16 residues. Germline lookup yields CDR1 SNHLY and CDR2 FYNNEI. The CDR3 sequence: CASGPGRGLGQETQYF. Here the CDR3 DNA reads TGTGCCAGCGGCCCCGGACGGGGACTAGGACAAGAGACCCAGTACTTC.

A remark on this clonotype: A much larger clone lies a single base off, so this may be a read error. The chain couples TRBV27 to TRBJ1-2; 7 positions match TRBD1. The CDR3 has 14 residues. Germline assignment: CDR1 MNHEY and CDR2 SMNVEV (reference sequence). V lost 6 bases to trimming and J lost 2 bases; unmatched junction nucleotides: 6. In DNA form, the CDR3 reads TGTGCCAGCAGGGGACAGAGGATCAACTATGGCTACACCTTC. It encodes CASRGQRINYGYTF.